A single sample gave rise to the 18 T cell receptor beta chains below, sequenced in a study of blood T cell repertoires in COVID-19. Produced via immunoSEQ multiplex PCR; TCRdb's table is partial and in-frame only. The sample yields about 36,000 clones, 90% seen once. The material sequenced was peripheral blood. The receptors here all came from a human donor in a cohort sampled during active COVID-19.

The chain links TRBV11-2 to TRBJ2-7; D is undetermined. The CDR3 covers 13 residues. V was clipped by 4 bases and J by 6 bases, with 13 bases between them. Germline CDR1 and CDR2: SGHAT and FQNNGV. This CDR3 is CASSSRELVEQYF. The CDR3 region has the DNA TGTGCCAGCAGCTCCCGTGAGTTGGTCGAGCAGTACTTC.

This clone has a handful of counts. V is TRBV27 and J is TRBJ2-2; TRBD1 aligns across 8 bases. Trimming at V came to 5 bases and at J to 5 bases, leaving 10 bases not matched to a gene. Germline values: CDR1 MNHEY, CDR2 SMNVEV (reference sequence). CDR3 length: 16 amino acids. CDR3 coding DNA: TGTGCCAGCAGTAAACCGACAGGGGTGGGGACCGGGGAGCTGTTTTTT. Protein sequence: CASSKPTGVGTGELFF.

J is TRBJ2-3 and V is TRBV9; TRBD2 matches 12 bases. Germline CDR1 SGDLS, CDR2 YYNGEE. The CDR3 has 15 amino acids. V gave up 6 bases and J gave up 6 bases; unmatched junction bases: 8. The CDR3 nucleotides are TGTGCCAGCAATCGACTAGCGGGAGTGGGTGATACGCAGTATTTT. Translation gives CASNRLAGVGDTQYF.

The rearrangement joins TRBV10-3 to TRBJ2-3; 7 bases line up with TRBD1. Unmatched junction bases numbered 5, after V lost 5 bases and J lost 0 bases. This CDR3 is built from 15 residues. Germline V gene lookup returns CDR1 ENHRY and CDR2 SYGVKD. Here the CDR3 DNA reads TGTGCCATCAGTTCCACGGGACAGAGCACAGATACGCAGTATTTT. Translating gives CAISSTGQSTDTQYF.

The chain is built from TRBV6-1 and TRBJ1-2, with D perhaps matching TRBD1 (6 bases). Germline V gene lookup returns CDR1 MNHNS and CDR2 SASEGT. The CDR3 is 16 residues long. Trimming took 1 base from V and 4 from J, leaving 16 bases between them. The CDR3 region has the DNA TGTGCCAGCAGTGAAGGAGATCGGGGGGCCGTCTATGGCTACACCTTC. Translated, it gives CASSEGDRGAVYGYTF.

The V gene is TRBV18, the J gene TRBJ2-1; TRBD1 is a possible D gene (5 bases). Looked up from germline, CDR1 is KGHSH and CDR2 is LQKENI. This CDR3 comprises 14 residues. V was cut by 3 bases and J by 6 bases, with 12 bases left in between. Here the CDR3 reads CASSPLARGNEQFF. DNA for the CDR3: TGTGCCAGCTCACCCTTGGCAAGGGGCAATGAGCAGTTCTTC.

Comments on this clone: This sample includes further DNA sequences coding for the same CDR3. This chain joins TRBV5-1 and TRBJ2-3; TRBD1 might be the D (6 bases). Looked up from germline, CDR1 is SGHRS and CDR2 is YFSETQ. V was clipped by 2 bases and J by 6 bases, with 10 bases between them. The CDR3 is made up of 13 amino acids. CDR3 in DNA: TGCGCCAGCAGCTTAGGGGGTGCGGATACGCAGTATTTT. Its translation is CASSLGGADTQYF.

This chain connects TRBV18 to TRBJ1-1; no firm D call. V gave up 3 bases and J gave up 3 bases, with 14 bases separating them. The length of the CDR3 is 15 residues. Germline assignment: CDR1 KGHSH and CDR2 LQKENI. The CDR3 region is CASSPATRMDTEAFF. As DNA, the CDR3 is TGTGCCAGCTCACCGGCGACAAGGATGGACACTGAAGCTTTCTTT. Based on the CDR3 plus reference TRBV18 and TRBJ1-1, the full variable domain is NAGVMQNPRHLVRRRGQEARLRCSPMKGHSHVYWYRQLPEEGLKFMVYLQKENIIDESGMPKERFSAEFPKEGPSILRIQQVVRGDSAAYFCASSPATRMDTEAFFGQGTRLTVV.

The gene calls are TRBV2 and TRBJ2-6; D is possibly TRBD1 (9 bases). Germline loops: CDR1 SNHLY, CDR2 FYNNEI. Trimming cost V 6 bases and J 0 bases, with 21 bases left between them. CDR3 length: 19 residues. The CDR3 DNA reads TGTGCCAGCAGCGAACGTAGCGGGACAGGGCACTCTGGGGCCAACGTCCTGACTTTC. This gives the protein CASSERSGTGHSGANVLTF.

In this sample, this clone turned up once. The chain employs TRBV28 and TRBJ2-4; 7 bases are a match to TRBD1. In germline, CDR1 is MDHEN, CDR2 SYDVKM. The CDR3 loop spans 11 amino acids. The trim removed 5 bases at V and 8 bases at J, leaving 0 bases unmatched. CDR3 nucleotides: TGTGCCAGCAGTGACAGGGACATTCAGTACTTC. Protein sequence: CASSDRDIQYF.

The J gene is TRBJ2-1, the V gene TRBV11-2; maybe TRBD2 (6 bases). Germline CDR1 reads SGHAT; CDR2 reads FQNNGV. There are 15 residues in the CDR3. Trimming removed 6 bases at V and 7 bases at J, with 19 bases between. The CDR3 coding sequence is TGTGCCAGCAGGTCGACTAGGGGCCCACGTAATGAGCAGTTCTTC. It yields the protein CASRSTRGPRNEQFF.

This clone was found once. The rearrangement joins TRBV7-9 to TRBJ2-3; TRBD2 matches 8 bases. Germline V gives CDR1 SEHNR, CDR2 FQNEAQ (reference sequence). CDR3 length: 12 residues. Trimming took 5 bases from V and 9 from J; bases not matched to a gene: 4. The chain's CDR3 is CASSPSGGTQYF. DNA for the CDR3: TGTGCCAGCAGCCCCTCGGGGGGGACGCAGTATTTT. The entire variable domain, with the rest obtained from reference TRBV7-9 and TRBJ2-3, is as follows: DTGVSQNPRHKITKRGQNVTFRCDPISEHNRLYWYRQTLGQGPEFLTYFQNEAQLEKSRLLSDRFSAERPKGSFSTLEIQRTEQGDSAMYLCASSPSGGTQYFGPGTRLTVL.

The chain links TRBV10-2 to TRBJ2-1, with TRBD2 identical over 16 bases. J lost 8 bases, V lost 7 bases, and 8 bases had no gene match. Germline CDR1 is WSHSY and CDR2 is SAAADI. The CDR3 is 16 residues long. CDR3 in amino acids: CASIGTSGRVSHEQFF. The CDR3 DNA reads TGCGCCAGCATTGGGACTAGCGGGAGGGTAAGCCATGAGCAGTTCTTC.

On this clone itself: Other nucleotide sequences from this sample produce the same CDR3. This chain connects TRBV6-5 to TRBJ1-3; D perhaps matches TRBD1 (5 bases). V dropped 0 bases and J dropped 2 bases, with 8 bases sitting between them. Germline V gene lookup returns CDR1 MNHEY and CDR2 SVGAGI. This CDR3 has 15 amino acids. The CDR3 reads CASSYSLRAGNTIYF. CDR3 coding DNA: TGTGCCAGCAGTTACTCGCTCAGGGCTGGAAACACCATATATTTT.

The chain is built from TRBV27 and TRBJ2-2; TRBD2 matches at 13 bases. The CDR3 is made up of 17 amino acids. CDR1 and CDR2 from the germline V gene are MNHEY and SMNVEV (reference sequence). Trimming took 8 bases from V and 4 from J; bases not matched to a gene: 10. The CDR3: CASRRTSGSLGTGELFF. The CDR3, as DNA: TGTGCCAGCCGCCGGACTAGCGGGAGTTTGGGCACCGGGGAGCTGTTTTTT.

In nucleotides, the CDR3 is TGTGCCAGCAGCTTGGGAAGCGGCGGGGGGAATGAGCAGTTCTTC. Its translation is CASSLGSGGGNEQFF. The chain joins TRBV7-2 to TRBJ2-1, with 8 bases identical to TRBD2. The CDR3 length is 15 residues. Germline V gives CDR1 SGHTA, CDR2 FQGNSA. The ends lost 3 bases at V and 7 bases at J; junction bases unmatched: 8.

The gene calls are TRBV2 and TRBJ1-1, with 10 bases that match TRBD1. Losses at the gene ends were 5 bases for V and 4 bases for J; bases not matched to a gene: 4. The CDR3 has 14 residues. Germline values: CDR1 SNHLY, CDR2 FYNNEI. CDR3 sequence: CASSWDRGGTEAFF. Written as DNA, the CDR3 is TGTGCCAGCAGTTGGGACAGGGGAGGCACTGAAGCTTTCTTT.

In the case of this clone: This sample includes further DNA sequences coding for the same CDR3. The chain uses TRBV7-2 and TRBJ2-7; 13 bases line up with TRBD2. The CDR3 loop spans 17 amino acids. V trimming: 5 bases; J trimming: 2 bases; junction bases outside the gene matches: 9. CDR1 and CDR2 from the germline V gene are SGHTA and FQGNSA. CDR3 in DNA: TGTGCCAGCAGCGCTCCGGGACTAGCGGGGATCCCCTACGAGCAGTACTTC. Protein product: CASSAPGLAGIPYEQYF.